What follows are 10 T cell receptor beta chains derived from one specimen sequenced in a study of blood T cell repertoires in COVID-19. Assay used: immunoSEQ multiplex PCR; TCRdb lists only in-frame clones, some missing. The table lists about 310,000 clones, about 87% of them singletons, with just under 9% in the top ten. Input material: PBMCs or T cells enriched from blood (not recorded which). The source of these receptors is a young woman who had recovered from COVID-19.

The J gene is TRBJ1-2, the V gene TRBV2; TRBD1 agrees at 7 bases. Per germline, CDR1 SNHLY and CDR2 FYNNEI. The V segment lost 8 bases and the J segment 7 bases; nucleotides outside the gene matches: 13. The CDR3 has 14 amino acids. This chain's CDR3 is CASREGQLYPGYTF. CDR3 nucleotides: TGTGCCAGCCGAGAGGGACAGCTGTATCCTGGCTACACCTTC.

Concerning this clone itself: The junction does not match germline at one end; this may be a read error. The chain links TRBV2 to TRBJ2-1; 9 bases line up with TRBD1. Germline CDR1 and CDR2: SNHLY and FYNNEI. The length of the CDR3 is 15 residues. In nucleotides, the CDR3 is TGTGCCAGTAGTGTCGGGACAGGGTGGGTCAATGAGCAGTTCTTC. Protein: CASSVGTGWVNEQFF.

The chain joins TRBV28 to TRBJ1-2, with 9 bases fitting TRBD1. From germline, CDR1 is MDHEN and CDR2 SYDVKM. CDR3 length: 14 residues. V shed 5 bases and J 3 bases; nucleotides not matched to a gene: 4. CDR3 amino acids: CASSRGTGYYGYTF. Here the CDR3 DNA reads TGTGCCAGCAGTAGAGGGACAGGGTACTATGGCTACACCTTC.

The chain has TRBV28 and TRBJ1-5; a possible D gene is TRBD1 (6 bases). The CDR3 extends over 17 amino acids. Germline lookup yields CDR1 MDHEN and CDR2 SYDVKM. V gave up 4 bases and J gave up 6 bases, with 22 bases separating them. The CDR3 DNA sequence: TGTGCCAGCAGTTCCGGACCACAGGGCCCCTTGGGTCAGCCCCAGCATTTT. Its translation: CASSSGPQGPLGQPQHF.

V and J are TRBV9 and TRBJ2-1, with a possible D match to TRBD2 (6 bases). The CDR3 sequence is 16 residues long. V lost 3 bases, J lost 0 bases, and 13 bases lay in between. Germline assignment: CDR1 SGDLS and CDR2 YYNGEE. This chain's CDR3 is CASSASGRSSYNEQFF. CDR3 bases: TGTGCCAGCAGCGCGAGTGGGAGGAGCTCCTACAATGAGCAGTTCTTC.

The genes are TRBV2 and TRBJ1-2; D might be TRBD1 (6 bases). The germline gives CDR1 SNHLY, CDR2 FYNNEI. CDR3 length equals 13 residues. V lost 8 bases and J lost 4, with 14 bases in between. DNA for the CDR3: TGTGCCAGCCGTGGACAGACCTCCTATGGCTACACCTTC. Its translation is CASRGQTSYGYTF.

The rearrangement uses TRBV30 and TRBJ2-1, with D uncertain. Germline V gene lookup returns CDR1 GTSNPN and CDR2 SVGIG (reference sequence). The CDR3 is 14 residues long. V lost 1 base, J lost 7 bases, and 14 bases lay in between. The CDR3 nucleotides are TGTGCCTGGAGTGCCTCCACCCAGCGAAATGAGCAGTTCTTC. Amino acids: CAWSASTQRNEQFF.

V gene TRBV5-4 combines with J gene TRBJ2-5; 9 bases align to TRBD2. CDR1 SGHNT and CDR2 YYREEE come from the germline V gene (reference sequence). The CDR3 has 16 amino acids. J was trimmed by 2 bases and V by 2 bases; bases with no gene match: 7. CDR3 region: CASSFDSGSFQETQYF. CDR3 bases: TGTGCCAGCAGCTTCGATAGCGGGAGTTTTCAAGAGACCCAGTACTTC.

The chain links TRBV10-2 to TRBJ1-4; 9 bases align to TRBD1. The trim removed 6 bases at V and 3 bases at J, leaving 5 bases unmatched. There are 15 residues in the CDR3. Per germline, CDR1 WSHSY and CDR2 SAAADI. The CDR3 loop is CASRDRGIPNEKLFF. DNA for the CDR3: TGCGCCAGCAGAGACAGGGGGATACCTAATGAAAAACTGTTTTTT.

V usage is TRBV19 and J usage is TRBJ2-3, with TRBD1 matching 9 bases. CDR1 is LNHDA and CDR2 is SQIVND in the germline V gene (reference sequence). With 5 bases clipped from V and 4 bases from J, the junction kept 4 bases outside the gene matches. The CDR3 has 14 residues. The CDR3 bases are TGTGCCAGTAGTCGGGACAGGGTCCCAGATACGCAGTATTTT. Its translation is CASSRDRVPDTQYF.